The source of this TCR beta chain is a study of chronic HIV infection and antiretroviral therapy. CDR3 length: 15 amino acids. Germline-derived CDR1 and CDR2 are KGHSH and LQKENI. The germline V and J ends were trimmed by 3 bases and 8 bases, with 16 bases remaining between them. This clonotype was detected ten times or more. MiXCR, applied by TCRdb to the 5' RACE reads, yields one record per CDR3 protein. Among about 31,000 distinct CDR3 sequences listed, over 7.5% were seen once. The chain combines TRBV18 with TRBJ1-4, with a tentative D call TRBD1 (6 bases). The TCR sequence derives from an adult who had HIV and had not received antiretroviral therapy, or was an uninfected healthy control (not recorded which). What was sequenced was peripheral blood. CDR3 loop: CASSPQRTDVEKLFF. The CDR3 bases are TGTGCCAGCTCACCCCAAAGGACAGATGTGGAAAAACTGTTTTTT.